This entry lists 7 T cell receptor beta chains sequenced from one sample in a study of blood T cell repertoires in COVID-19. Assay: immunoSEQ multiplex PCR; the TCRdb copy retains only in-frame clones and omits some. The table lists 150,000 to 200,000 clones, roughly 77% of them singletons. Source material: peripheral blood. These receptors all come from a woman aged 40 to 50 with COVID-19, enrolled during active disease.

The chain couples TRBV19 to TRBJ1-2; possible D gene TRBD1, 5 bases. This CDR3 has 13 residues. V lost 7 bases and J lost 7, with 16 bases in between. Germline V lookup: CDR1 LNHDA, CDR2 SQIVND (reference sequence). This CDR3 is CASTRSGGPGYTF. Written as DNA, the CDR3 is TGTGCCAGTACCCGGTCGGGGGGACCTGGCTACACCTTC.

V gene TRBV28 combines with J gene TRBJ2-3, with 10 bases fitting TRBD1. V trimming: 5 bases; J trimming: 8 bases; junction bases outside the gene matches: 13. Germline CDR1 and CDR2: MDHEN and SYDVKM. The CDR3 loop spans 16 amino acids. The DNA of the CDR3 is TGTGCCAGCAGTCGGACAGGGGGGGGCCCCGTTTCTACGCAGTATTTT. Its protein product is CASSRTGGGPVSTQYF.

This clone was seen a handful of times. The rearrangement links TRBV5-1 to TRBJ2-2, with TRBD1 matching 8 bases. The germline CDR1 and CDR2 sequences are SGHRS and YFSETQ. V lost 4 bases, J lost 5 bases, and 10 bases stayed unmatched. The CDR3 contains 16 residues. The CDR3 DNA follows: TGCGCCAGCAGCCCAAAGACAGGGGTAGTGACCGGGGAGCTGTTTTTT. Amino acid sequence: CASSPKTGVVTGELFF. The whole variable domain, filled in from reference TRBV5-1 and TRBJ2-2, reads KAGVTQTPRYLIKTRGQQVTLSCSPISGHRSVSWYQQTPGQGLQFLFEYFSETQRNKGNFPGRFSGRQFSNSRSEMNVSTLELGDSALYLCASSPKTGVVTGELFFGEGSRLTVL.

The gene calls are TRBV5-6 and TRBJ1-6, with a possible D match to TRBD1 (5 bases). CDR1 and CDR2 (germline): SGHDT, YYEEEE. The CDR3 covers 17 residues. Trimming took 1 base from V and 6 from J, leaving 17 bases between them. The CDR3 is CASSLIGGSSVNSPLHF. Here the CDR3 DNA reads TGTGCCAGCAGCTTGATCGGGGGATCGTCGGTTAATTCACCCCTCCACTTT.

V gene TRBV14 combines with J gene TRBJ1-2; TRBD1 might be the D (6 bases). Germline-derived CDR1 and CDR2 are SGHDN and FVKESK. V was shortened by 4 bases and J by 5 bases, with 17 bases between the two germline ends. The CDR3 contains 15 residues. CDR3 sequence (DNA): TGTGCCAGCAGCCTTACAGGGCTTGATGGGTATGGCTACACCTTC. Translating it yields CASSLTGLDGYGYTF.

This chain links TRBV27 with TRBJ2-7; no firm D call. V lost 4 bases and J 0 bases, leaving 7 bases between the germline ends. The germline CDR1 and CDR2 sequences are MNHEY and SMNVEV (reference sequence). This CDR3 region has 13 residues. This CDR3 is CASSYIPSYEQYF. The CDR3 region has the DNA TGTGCCAGCAGTTACATCCCCTCCTACGAGCAGTACTTC.

This chain connects TRBV18 to TRBJ2-5; 7 bases map to TRBD2. CDR1 and CDR2 from the germline V gene are KGHSH and LQKENI. This CDR3 is 15 amino acids long. V lost 4 bases, J lost 2 bases, and 7 bases stayed unmatched. This CDR3 reads CASSQGTNRQETQYF. Written as DNA, the CDR3 is TGTGCCAGCTCACAGGGGACTAACCGACAAGAGACCCAGTACTTC.